The 28 T cell receptor beta chains below come from one sample, sequenced in a study of graft-versus-host responses after intestinal transplantation. Repertoires were generated with immunoSEQ multiplex PCR, while TCRdb's copy carries only in-frame clones and drops some. The repertoire includes tens of thousands of clones, around 92% of them detected once, and approximately 0.4% sits in the top ten. These TCRs are of unknown antigen specificity. The sequences come from unstimulated CD4+ T cells sorted from spleen or lymph node cells, collected before transplant. These receptors were taken from a human donor who was the organ donor for an intestinal transplant.

The chain couples TRBV25-1 to TRBJ1-2; 8 nucleotides line up with TRBD1. CDR1 and CDR2 from the germline V gene are MGHDK and SYGVNS. V shed 9 bases, J shed 4 bases, and the junction held 4 bases outside the gene matches. The CDR3 runs 12 residues. The CDR3 DNA reads as TGTGCCAGTCAGGACAGGGTCTATGGCTACACCTTC. Translation gives CASQDRVYGYTF.

This chain connects TRBV7-8 to TRBJ1-5; 9 positions agree with TRBD1. CDR3 length equals 14 residues. The J segment lost 8 bases and the V segment lost 1 base, leaving 3 bases of the junction unmatched. Germline CDR1 SGHVS, CDR2 FQNEAQ. The CDR3 region is CASSLVGTGKPQHF. The CDR3 coding sequence is TGTGCCAGCAGCTTAGTTGGGACAGGGAAGCCCCAGCATTTT. Full variable domain (remainder filled in from reference TRBV7-8 and TRBJ1-5): GAGVSQSPRYKVAKRGQDVALRCDPISGHVSLFWYQQALGQGPEFLTYFQNEAQLDKSGLPSDRFFAERPEGSVSTLKIQRTQQEDSAVYLCASSLVGTGKPQHFGDGTRLSIL.

V usage is TRBV27 and J usage is TRBJ1-2, with D perhaps matching TRBD1 (6 bases). Deletions cut 5 bases from V and 7 bases from J, with 14 bases between. This CDR3 contains 13 residues. Germline values: CDR1 MNHEY, CDR2 SMNVEV (reference sequence). The CDR3 nucleotides read TGTGCCAGCAGTCCACAGGGTAGGGCTGGCTACACCTTC. Its protein product is CASSPQGRAGYTF.

The gene calls are TRBV11-3 and TRBJ2-5, with 7 bases matching TRBD1. The J call may be faulty, since TRBJ2-7 better matches the DNA end. The CDR3 is 13 amino acids. The germline V gene has CDR1 SGHNT and CDR2 YENEEA. The DNA for the CDR3 is TGTGCCAGCAGCAGGGGGCAGTTCTCCGAGCAGTACTTC. This codes for CASSRGQFSEQYF.

The sample holds a few counts of this clone. This chain joins TRBV30 and TRBJ2-7; 8 nucleotides align to TRBD2. The CDR3 totals 14 residues. The J segment lost 3 bases and the V segment lost 3 bases, leaving 7 bases of the junction unmatched. The germline CDR1 and CDR2 sequences are GTSNPN and SVGIG (reference sequence). CDR3 protein: CAWRKSSGGYEQYF. CDR3 DNA sequence: TGTGCCTGGAGGAAATCAAGCGGGGGCTACGAGCAGTACTTC.

The chain joins TRBV5-1 to TRBJ2-1, with D unresolved. This CDR3 comprises 12 residues. Trimming pared 4 bases from V and 5 bases from J, leaving 7 bases between. Germline V gene lookup returns CDR1 SGHRS and CDR2 YFSETQ. The CDR3 here is CASSKTNNEQFF. Written as DNA, the CDR3 is TGCGCCAGCAGCAAAACTAACAATGAGCAGTTCTTC.

This chain joins TRBV5-1 and TRBJ1-5; 7 bases are a match to TRBD1. This CDR3 region has 16 residues. CDR1 and CDR2 (germline): SGHRS, YFSETQ. The J segment lost 4 bases and the V segment lost 4 bases, leaving 11 bases of the junction unmatched. CDR3 DNA: TGCGCCAGCAGCCCGACCCCACAGGGGTTAAATCAGCCCCAGCATTTT. Translating it yields CASSPTPQGLNQPQHF.

The chain employs TRBV5-8 and TRBJ2-3; 9 nucleotides align to TRBD1. Trimming cost V 4 bases and J 0 bases; bases outside gene matches: 3. The CDR3 runs 15 residues. The V gene's germline CDR1 is SGHTS and CDR2 YDEGEE. The CDR3 DNA sequence: TGTGCCAGCAGCCCACAGGGGGCTAGCACAGATACGCAGTATTTT. Residues: CASSPQGASTDTQYF. The full variable domain, rest sourced from reference TRBV5-8 and TRBJ2-3, is EAGVTQSPTHLIKTRGQQATLRCSPISGHTSVYWYQQALGLGLQFLLWYDEGEERNRGNFPPRFSGRQFPNYSSELNVNALELEDSALYLCASSPQGASTDTQYFGPGTRLTVL.

The CDR3 region has the DNA TGCGCCAGCATACTAGTTGGACGCTTCTACACAGATACGCAGTATTTT. It yields the protein CASILVGRFYTDTQYF. The chain carries TRBV10-2 and TRBJ2-3; TRBD2 might be the D (5 bases). Germline lookup yields CDR1 WSHSY and CDR2 SAAADI. V lost 7 bases to trimming and J lost 2 bases, with 19 bases between them. The CDR3 has 16 amino acids.

CDR3 protein: CAWSLALTEPQHF. In nucleotides, the CDR3 is TGTGCCTGGAGTTTGGCGCTGACCGAACCCCAGCATTTT. The genes are TRBV30 and TRBJ1-5, with D unclear. Trimming cost V 2 bases and J 10 bases, with 15 bases left between them. The CDR3 is 13 residues long. Germline CDR1 and CDR2: GTSNPN and SVGIG (reference sequence). Full variable domain (missing parts from reference TRBV30 and TRBJ1-5): SQTIHQWPATLVQPVGSPLSLECTVEGTSNPNLYWYRQAAGRGLQLLFYSVGIGQISSEVPQNLSASRPQDRQFILSSKKLLLSDSGFYLCAWSLALTEPQHFGDGTRLSIL.

This chain connects TRBV7-2 to TRBJ1-1; D uncertain. Looked up from germline, CDR1 is SGHTA and CDR2 is FQGNSA. V lost 2 bases to trimming and J lost 7 bases, with 11 bases between them. The CDR3 has 13 residues. The chain's CDR3 is CASSLLPVREAFF. CDR3 bases: TGTGCCAGCAGCTTATTACCAGTCCGTGAAGCTTTCTTT. The full variable domain, rest sourced from reference TRBV7-2 and TRBJ1-1, is GAGVSQSPSNKVTEKGKDVELRCDPISGHTALYWYRQSLGQGLEFLIYFQGNSAPDKSGLPSDRFSAERTGGSVSTLTIQRTQQEDSAVYLCASSLLPVREAFFGQGTRLTVV.

J is TRBJ1-4 and V is TRBV4-3; the D is unclear. There are 16 residues in the CDR3. V lost 0 bases and J lost 0, with 8 bases in between. Germline V CDR1 and CDR2: LGHNA, YSLEER. CDR3 loop: CASSQDSGATNEKLFF. CDR3 coding DNA: TGCGCCAGCAGCCAAGATAGCGGGGCAACTAATGAAAAACTGTTTTTT.

The chain couples TRBV6-6 to TRBJ1-6; D not resolved. This CDR3 comprises 15 residues. Trimming cost V 0 bases and J 0 bases, with 3 bases left between them. Germline CDR1 reads MNHNY; CDR2 reads SVGAGI (reference sequence). DNA of the CDR3: TGTGCCAGCAGTTACTCGAGCTCCTATAATTCACCCCTCCACTTT. This encodes CASSYSSSYNSPLHF.

This clone was counted only a few times. The CDR3 region has the DNA TGTGCCTGGAGTGGACAGGGAAAAATAGGCTACACCTTC. It yields the protein CAWSGQGKIGYTF. The chain combines TRBV30 with TRBJ1-2, with 7 bases lining up with TRBD1. Trimming took 1 base from V and 8 from J; bases not matched to a gene: 7. Germline V gives CDR1 GTSNPN, CDR2 SVGIG (reference sequence). The CDR3 totals 13 residues. Using reference TRBV30 and TRBJ1-2 for the parts outside the CDR3, the full variable domain is SQTIHQWPATLVQPVGSPLSLECTVEGTSNPNLYWYRQAAGRGLQLLFYSVGIGQISSEVPQNLSASRPQDRQFILSSKKLLLSDSGFYLCAWSGQGKIGYTFGSGTRLTVV.

V is TRBV4-1 and J is TRBJ1-1, with 7 bases aligning to TRBD1. The CDR3 consists of 15 residues. V was clipped by 4 bases and J by 1 base; unmatched bases: 6. Germline lookup yields CDR1 MGHRA and CDR2 YSYEKL. The CDR3 bases are TGCGCCAGCAGCCCCGAAGGGACAGCGAACACTGAAGCTTTCTTT. This codes for CASSPEGTANTEAFF.

The CDR3 DNA follows: TGTGCCAGCAGCCTGGACAGCTCGAATAATTCACCCCTCCACTTT. Translated, it gives CASSLDSSNNSPLHF. The chain recombines TRBV6-1 with TRBJ1-6; TRBD1 might be the D (6 bases). With 6 bases removed from V and 5 bases from J, the gap between germline ends came to 14 bases. The CDR3 spans 15 residues. Germline CDR1 reads MNHNS; CDR2 reads SASEGT.

This clone was detected a few times. V usage is TRBV9 and J usage is TRBJ1-6; no clear D gene. Germline V gives CDR1 SGDLS, CDR2 YYNGEE. The length of the CDR3 is 14 residues. Trimming took 0 bases from V and 7 from J, leaving 8 bases between them. CDR3 sequence (DNA): TGTGCCAGCAGCGTAGCGGGTGTGAATTCACCCCTCCACTTT. Its protein is CASSVAGVNSPLHF.

The J gene is TRBJ1-4, the V gene TRBV7-9; 7 nucleotides match TRBD1. CDR1 and CDR2 from the germline V gene are SEHNR and FQNEAQ (reference sequence). CDR3 length: 16 residues. J lost 0 bases, V lost 4 bases, and 5 bases had no gene match. The CDR3 DNA sequence: TGTGCCAGCAGCTCCGGACAGGCTGCAACTAATGAAAAACTGTTTTTT. Its protein product is CASSSGQAATNEKLFF.

The chain is built from TRBV5-8 and TRBJ1-1; D remains unclear. The length of the CDR3 is 16 residues. Trimming removed 4 bases from V and 4 bases from J, with 20 bases in between. The germline gives CDR1 SGHTS, CDR2 YDEGEE. In nucleotides, the CDR3 is TGTGCCAGCAGCCCCGGAACCAAATCTGGCGGCACTGAAGCTTTCTTT. Translation gives CASSPGTKSGGTEAFF.

In its sample, this clone was seen once. The V and J genes are TRBV2 and TRBJ1-5, with D hard to call. With 5 bases removed from V and 6 bases from J, the gap between germline ends came to 17 bases. In germline, CDR1 is SNHLY, CDR2 FYNNEI. This CDR3 spans 15 amino acids. The CDR3 DNA reads as TGTGCCAGCAGTCGAATCGCGATATCGGGTCAGCCCCAGCATTTT. This gives the protein CASSRIAISGQPQHF.

This clone turned up a few times. V and J are TRBV6-1 and TRBJ1-6, with D perhaps matching TRBD1 (6 bases). Trimming took off 6 bases at V and 10 bases at J, with 19 bases between the two ends. The CDR3 is made up of 15 amino acids. CDR1 is MNHNS and CDR2 is SASEGT in the germline V gene. CDR3 in amino acids: CASRKDGGLPSPLHF. For the CDR3, the DNA is TGTGCCAGCAGGAAGGATGGGGGCCTACCATCACCCCTCCACTTT.

This clone was counted once. The chain uses TRBV11-2 and TRBJ2-3; 10 bases align to TRBD2. There are 15 residues in the CDR3. Trimming took 2 bases from V and 2 from J; bases not matched to a gene: 1. CDR1 and CDR2 (germline): SGHAT, FQNNGV. Here the CDR3 reads CASSLSGGATDTQYF. In DNA, the CDR3 is TGTGCCAGCAGCTTAAGCGGGGGGGCCACAGATACGCAGTATTTT.

The chain carries TRBV19 and TRBJ1-2, with D unresolved. Germline V gene lookup returns CDR1 LNHDA and CDR2 SQIVND (reference sequence). Trimming shortened V by 3 bases and J by 9 bases, and 23 bases separated the two germline ends. The CDR3 length is 16 residues. The chain's CDR3 is CASSILAGNSFWSYTF. CDR3 coding DNA: TGTGCCAGTAGTATCCTTGCCGGGAACTCCTTTTGGAGCTACACCTTC.

The J gene is TRBJ2-5, the V gene TRBV27; 7 positions agree with TRBD2. CDR3 length: 17 residues. The ends lost 5 bases at V and 5 bases at J; junction bases unmatched: 17. Germline values: CDR1 MNHEY, CDR2 SMNVEV (reference sequence). The CDR3 DNA reads TGTGCCAGCAGTGGGGACGGACGGACTAGAGGATTGGAGACCCAGTACTTC. Translation gives CASSGDGRTRGLETQYF.

This clone was observed once. The chain has TRBV6-6 and TRBJ1-1; D uncertain. The CDR3 spans 11 residues. Looked up from germline, CDR1 is MNHNY and CDR2 is SVGAGI (reference sequence). V was cut by 4 bases and J by 5 bases, with 5 bases left in between. Here the CDR3 reads CASSSKTEAFF. The CDR3 DNA reads TGTGCCAGCAGTTCTAAAACTGAAGCTTTCTTT.

The J gene is TRBJ1-4, the V gene TRBV6-5; tentative D call: TRBD1 (6 bases). The CDR3 sequence is 14 residues long. Germline lookup yields CDR1 MNHEY and CDR2 SVGAGI. The ends were cut back, 8 bases at V and 7 bases at J, with 17 bases in the middle. CDR3 in DNA: TGTGCCAGCGGACTGCAGGGGTGGGGTGAAAAACTGTTTTTT. Its translation: CASGLQGWGEKLFF.

The chain joins TRBV5-6 to TRBJ2-7, with 9 bases fitting TRBD1. V lost 4 bases to trimming and J lost 4 bases; unmatched junction nucleotides: 9. CDR3 size: 15 residues. The germline gives CDR1 SGHDT, CDR2 YYEEEE. The CDR3 reads CASSPRDRELYEQYF. Written as DNA, the CDR3 is TGTGCCAGCAGCCCCCGGGACAGGGAGCTTTACGAGCAGTACTTC. The full variable domain, completed using reference TRBV5-6 and TRBJ2-7, is DAGVTQSPTHLIKTRGQQVTLRCSPKSGHDTVSWYQQALGQGPQFIFQYYEEEERQRGNFPDRFSGHQFPNYSSELNVNALLLGDSALYLCASSPRDRELYEQYFGPGTRLTVT.

In its sample, this clone was seen once. The rearrangement joins TRBV19 to TRBJ2-1; D is possibly TRBD2 (6 bases). Germline CDR1 LNHDA, CDR2 SQIVND (reference sequence). V lost 3 bases to trimming and J lost 5 bases, with 14 bases between them. CDR3 length equals 15 residues. As DNA, the CDR3 is TGTGCCAGTAGTATTACGGGACTCCAGAACAATGAGCAGTTCTTC. Encoded protein: CASSITGLQNNEQFF.